This T cell receptor (beta chain) derives from a study of cytomegalovirus exposure and HLA in healthy donors. Primers for the PCR totalled 60 Vbeta and 13 Jbeta. The repertoire was sequenced with immunoSEQ multiplex PCR; TCRdb's copy has only in-frame clones and lacks some. This table holds 160,000 or so clones, about 84% found once. The donors comprised healthy bone marrow donors. Germline lookup yields CDR1 SGHRS and CDR2 YFSETQ. The junction had 4 bases not matched to a gene; V was cut back by 3 bases and J by 8 bases. The CDR3 has 13 amino acids. Source material: PBMCs. The sequence came from a man in his forties or fifties in good health and CMV-seropositive. This chain links TRBV5-1 with TRBJ2-1, with 8 nucleotides matching TRBD1. CDR3 amino acids: CASSSGQGYEQFF. In DNA, the CDR3 is TGCGCCAGCAGCTCTGGACAGGGCTATGAGCAGTTCTTC. The variable domain in full, completed from reference TRBV5-1 and TRBJ2-1, reads KAGVTQTPRYLIKTRGQQVTLSCSPISGHRSVSWYQQTPGQGLQFLFEYFSETQRNKGNFPGRFSGRQFSNSRSEMNVSTLELGDSALYLCASSSGQGYEQFFGPGTRLTVL.